What follows are 26 T cell receptor beta chains derived from one specimen sequenced in a study of blood T cell repertoires in COVID-19. TCRdb's copy holds only in-frame clones and misses some; the assay was immunoSEQ multiplex PCR. The profile covers tens of thousands of clones, with more than 75% appearing a single time and approximately 1.6% taken by the ten largest. The material sequenced was peripheral blood. Receptor source: a man aged 45-60 years with acute or convalescent COVID-19.

The rearrangement joins TRBV30 to TRBJ1-6; D gene uncertain. This CDR3 is built from 16 residues. Germline V gene data show CDR1 as GTSNPN and CDR2 as SVGIG (reference sequence). V lost 0 bases to trimming and J lost 0 bases, with 9 bases between them. The CDR3 sequence: CAWSVIGSSYNSPLHF. In DNA form, the CDR3 reads TGTGCCTGGAGTGTAATAGGGAGCTCCTATAATTCACCCCTCCACTTT.

V and J are TRBV7-3 and TRBJ1-1; D might be TRBD1 (5 bases). CDR1 and CDR2 from the germline V gene are SGHTA and FQGTGA. The CDR3 loop spans 14 amino acids. V shed 6 bases and J shed 1 base, with 12 bases lying between them. The CDR3 reads CASSLQGGNTEAFF. Written as DNA, the CDR3 is TGTGCCAGCAGTCTCCAGGGTGGGAACACTGAAGCTTTCTTT. Based on the CDR3 plus reference TRBV7-3 and TRBJ1-1, the full variable domain is GAGVSQTPSNKVTEKGKYVELRCDPISGHTALYWYRQSLGQGPEFLIYFQGTGAADDSGLPNDRFFAVRPEGSVSTLKIQRTERGDSAVYLCASSLQGGNTEAFFGQGTRLTVV.

The chain carries TRBV28 and TRBJ1-4, with a weak D call TRBD1 (5 bases). In germline, CDR1 is MDHEN, CDR2 SYDVKM. V lost 7 bases to trimming and J lost 10 bases, with 10 bases between them. The CDR3 has 11 residues. CDR3 amino acids: CASISGGKLFF. In DNA, the CDR3 is TGTGCCAGCATAAGCGGGGGAAAACTGTTTTTT.

This rearrangement joins TRBV6-6 to TRBJ2-5; 8 bases match TRBD1. J was trimmed by 5 bases and V by 7 bases; bases with no gene match: 15. The CDR3 is made up of 16 amino acids. The germline V gene encodes CDR1 MNHNY and CDR2 SVGAGI (reference sequence). The DNA of the CDR3 is TGTGCCAGCACATCGGGACAGGCAAGAGATTTTGAGACCCAGTACTTC. Amino acid sequence: CASTSGQARDFETQYF.

The chain uses TRBV6-1 and TRBJ1-2; D perhaps matches TRBD1 (6 bases). The V end lost 2 bases, the J end lost 6 bases, and 13 bases lay between the germline ends. The CDR3 sequence is 14 residues long. CDR1 is MNHNS and CDR2 is SASEGT in the germline V gene. CDR3 sequence: CASSERGGVNGYTF. CDR3 coding DNA: TGTGCCAGCAGTGAACGGGGGGGCGTTAATGGCTACACCTTC.

The J gene is TRBJ1-5, the V gene TRBV6-6; D is unclear. The CDR3 is made up of 14 amino acids. V lost 6 bases to trimming and J lost 5 bases, with 14 bases between them. The germline V gene has CDR1 MNHNY and CDR2 SVGAGI (reference sequence). The CDR3 DNA reads as TGTGCCAGCAGCGTTACTTTGAGCGATCAGCCCCAGCATTTT. Translating it yields CASSVTLSDQPQHF.

This rearrangement joins TRBV30 to TRBJ2-5, with D perhaps TRBD1 (6 bases). V was shortened by 0 bases and J by 5 bases, with 13 bases between the two germline ends. Looked up from germline, CDR1 is GTSNPN and CDR2 is SVGIG (reference sequence). The CDR3 totals 14 residues. CDR3 sequence reads: CAWSVSAQGETQYF. CDR3 nucleotides: TGTGCCTGGAGTGTGTCCGCTCAGGGGGAGACCCAGTACTTC.

The V and J genes are TRBV4-3 and TRBJ2-5; TRBD2 agrees at 11 bases. The CDR3 is 17 residues long. CDR1 and CDR2 from the germline V gene are LGHNA and YSLEER. V was pared by 0 bases and J by 4 bases, with 7 bases of the junction left unmatched. CDR3 amino acids: CASSQEYSGGEGETQYF. DNA for the CDR3: TGCGCCAGCAGCCAAGAGTATAGCGGGGGGGAAGGAGAGACCCAGTACTTC.

The chain employs TRBV7-9 and TRBJ2-7, with 7 bases fitting TRBD2. The ends lost 3 bases at V and 3 bases at J; junction bases unmatched: 11. This CDR3 has 16 residues. CDR1 and CDR2 (germline): SEHNR, FQNEAQ (reference sequence). As DNA, the CDR3 is TGTGCCAGCAGCTTGGCGGTCACCCGGACTAGCTACGAGCAGTACTTC. Translating it yields CASSLAVTRTSYEQYF. Filled out from reference TRBV7-9 and TRBJ2-7, the complete variable domain reads DTGVSQNPRHKITKRGQNVTFRCDPISEHNRLYWYRQTLGQGPEFLTYFQNEAQLEKSRLLSDRFSAERPKGSFSTLEIQRTEQGDSAMYLCASSLAVTRTSYEQYFGPGTRLTVT.

The gene calls are TRBV27 and TRBJ1-6; D remains ambiguous. Per the germline V gene, CDR1 is MNHEY and CDR2 is SMNVEV (reference sequence). V lost 6 bases, J lost 14 bases, and 20 bases lay in between. The CDR3 runs 14 residues. The CDR3 reads CASSLGGPDRSLHF. Here the CDR3 DNA reads TGTGCCAGCAGCTTGGGAGGCCCCGATCGGTCCCTCCACTTT.

The rearrangement links TRBV27 to TRBJ2-7, with 9 bases matching TRBD1. Germline V CDR1 and CDR2: MNHEY, SMNVEV (reference sequence). The V gene end was trimmed by 6 bases and the J gene end by 4 bases; junction bases not matched to a gene: 10. This CDR3 is 15 amino acids long. DNA of the CDR3: TGTGCCAGCAGCCGGACGGGACAGGGCATATACGAGCAGTACTTC. This sequence encodes CASSRTGQGIYEQYF.

The rearrangement joins TRBV3-1 (or the pseudogene TRBV3-2) to TRBJ1-5; D is ambiguous. Trimming removed 5 bases at V and 3 bases at J, with 5 bases between. CDR3 size: 12 residues. CDR1 and CDR2 from the germline V gene are LGHDT and YNNKEL (reference sequence). The CDR3 bases are TGTGCCAGCAGCTGGGCCAATCAGCCCCAGCATTTT. Translation: CASSWANQPQHF.

The chain has TRBV11-2 and TRBJ2-3, with TRBD1 identical over 9 bases. The V segment lost 5 bases and the J segment 6 bases; nucleotides outside the gene matches: 15. Germline V CDR1 and CDR2: SGHAT, FQNNGV. This CDR3 is 17 amino acids long. CDR3 bases: TGTGCCAGCAGCCAGTCCTGGGGGACAGGGAGTCGGGATACGCAGTATTTT. This translates into CASSQSWGTGSRDTQYF.

The genes are TRBV5-1 and TRBJ2-3; 11 bases agree with TRBD2. The V gene's germline CDR1 is SGHRS and CDR2 YFSETQ. V lost 0 bases to trimming and J lost 6 bases; unmatched junction nucleotides: 12. The CDR3 consists of 18 residues. The CDR3 bases are TGCGCCAGCAGCTTGGACCCTAGCGGGGGGCTTTCGTGGGATACGCAGTATTTT. Translating gives CASSLDPSGGLSWDTQYF. Filled out from reference TRBV5-1 and TRBJ2-3, the complete variable domain reads KAGVTQTPRYLIKTRGQQVTLSCSPISGHRSVSWYQQTPGQGLQFLFEYFSETQRNKGNFPGRFSGRQFSNSRSEMNVSTLELGDSALYLCASSLDPSGGLSWDTQYFGPGTRLTVL.

The chain employs TRBV28 and TRBJ1-6; no definite D call. The CDR3 loop spans 14 amino acids. The germline V gene has CDR1 MDHEN and CDR2 SYDVKM. The V end was cut by 3 bases, the J end by 9 bases, with 12 bases between. The CDR3 DNA sequence: TGTGCCAGCAGTTTGACACCAGTACGTTCACCCCTCCACTTT. Translating it yields CASSLTPVRSPLHF.

The chain has TRBV11-2 and TRBJ2-5; D unclear. The CDR3 contains 12 residues. Germline V gene lookup returns CDR1 SGHAT and CDR2 FQNNGV. With 5 bases removed from V and 0 bases from J, the gap between germline ends came to 4 bases. The CDR3 DNA reads TGTGCCAGCAGCCGGGACCAAGAGACCCAGTACTTC. Protein product: CASSRDQETQYF.

In this sample, this clone turned up once. The chain employs TRBV6-2 or TRBV6-3 and TRBJ2-7; TRBD1 is a possible D gene (5 bases). The CDR3 totals 13 residues. Trimming took off 5 bases at V and 2 bases at J, with 10 bases between the two ends. Germline V gives CDR1 MNHEY, CDR2 SVGEGT. CDR3 bases: TGTGCCAGCAGTCCCTTGGACACCTACGAGCAGTACGTC. The encoded protein is CASSPLDTYEQYV.

The rearrangement joins TRBV18 to TRBJ1-1; 7 positions match TRBD1. V lost 1 base, J lost 11 bases, and 4 bases stayed unmatched. CDR1 KGHSH and CDR2 LQKENI come from the germline V gene. The CDR3 runs to 12 residues. CDR3: CASSPRGGEAFF. The DNA of the CDR3 is TGTGCCAGCTCACCACGAGGGGGCGAGGCTTTCTTT. Filled out from reference TRBV18 and TRBJ1-1, the complete variable domain reads NAGVMQNPRHLVRRRGQEARLRCSPMKGHSHVYWYRQLPEEGLKFMVYLQKENIIDESGMPKERFSAEFPKEGPSILRIQQVVRGDSAAYFCASSPRGGEAFFGQGTRLTVV.

This chain joins TRBV7-2 and TRBJ2-5; 11 bases agree with TRBD2. Trimming removed 7 bases from V and 4 bases from J; junction bases left unmatched: 11. The CDR3 has 16 amino acids. Per germline, CDR1 SGHTA and CDR2 FQGNSA. The CDR3 loop is CASTPRIAGGGETQYF. For the CDR3, the DNA is TGTGCCAGCACCCCCCGAATAGCGGGAGGGGGAGAGACCCAGTACTTC.

This chain links TRBV28 with TRBJ1-3, with a tentative D call TRBD1 (6 bases). V shed 6 bases and J shed 2 bases, with 14 bases lying between them. Germline V gene data show CDR1 as MDHEN and CDR2 as SYDVKM. CDR3 length: 15 residues. CDR3 protein: CASRPTGITGNTIYF. Written as DNA, the CDR3 is TGTGCCAGCAGGCCTACAGGGATTACTGGAAACACCATATATTTT.

The chain is built from TRBV27 and TRBJ2-7; D may be TRBD2 (7 bases). The V end lost 6 bases, the J end lost 5 bases, and 20 bases lay between the germline ends. This CDR3 is built from 15 residues. Germline V gene lookup returns CDR1 MNHEY and CDR2 SMNVEV (reference sequence). CDR3 amino acids: CASSYVGGGGHEQYF. CDR3 coding DNA: TGTGCCAGCAGCTACGTTGGGGGAGGGGGGCACGAGCAGTACTTC.

The chain combines TRBV18 with TRBJ2-5; 7 bases fit TRBD1. V gave up 4 bases and J gave up 3 bases; unmatched junction bases: 5. The V gene's germline CDR1 is KGHSH and CDR2 LQKENI. This CDR3 is 14 amino acids long. CDR3 protein: CASSRPGTEETQYF. The DNA for the CDR3 is TGTGCCAGCTCACGACCCGGGACAGAAGAGACCCAGTACTTC.

The chain recombines TRBV6-5 with TRBJ2-7; the match to TRBD2 covers 7 bases. Per the germline V gene, CDR1 is MNHEY and CDR2 is SVGAGI. V was pared by 5 bases and J by 3 bases, with 10 bases of the junction left unmatched. The CDR3 has 15 residues. The chain's CDR3 is CASSPSGGFNYEQYV. The CDR3 coding sequence is TGTGCCAGCAGTCCTAGCGGTGGTTTCAACTACGAGCAGTACGTC.

The J gene is TRBJ2-3, the V gene TRBV4-1, with 8 nucleotides matching TRBD2. The V gene's germline CDR1 is MGHRA and CDR2 YSYEKL. The CDR3 extends over 17 amino acids. The ends lost 0 bases at V and 2 bases at J; junction bases unmatched: 7. The CDR3 bases are TGCGCCAGCAGCCAAGATTTTAGTAGCGGGATCACAGATACGCAGTATTTT. Protein sequence: CASSQDFSSGITDTQYF.

The CDR3 reads CASSHRSGAPSYEQYF. CDR3 DNA sequence: TGTGCCAGCAGTCATAGATCAGGGGCCCCCTCCTACGAGCAGTACTTC. V usage is TRBV7-9 and J usage is TRBJ2-7; the D gene is possibly TRBD1 (6 bases). Germline CDR1 is SEHNR and CDR2 is FQNEAQ (reference sequence). The CDR3 is made up of 16 amino acids. The V end was cut by 6 bases, the J end by 0 bases, with 18 bases between.

The chain links TRBV11-2 to TRBJ2-5; D is undetermined. The V gene's germline CDR1 is SGHAT and CDR2 FQNNGV. V was clipped by 1 base and J by 9 bases, with 18 bases between them. The CDR3 is made up of 15 amino acids. CDR3: CASSLAFDKTMAQYF. Here the CDR3 DNA reads TGTGCCAGCAGCTTAGCGTTCGACAAGACAATGGCCCAGTACTTC.